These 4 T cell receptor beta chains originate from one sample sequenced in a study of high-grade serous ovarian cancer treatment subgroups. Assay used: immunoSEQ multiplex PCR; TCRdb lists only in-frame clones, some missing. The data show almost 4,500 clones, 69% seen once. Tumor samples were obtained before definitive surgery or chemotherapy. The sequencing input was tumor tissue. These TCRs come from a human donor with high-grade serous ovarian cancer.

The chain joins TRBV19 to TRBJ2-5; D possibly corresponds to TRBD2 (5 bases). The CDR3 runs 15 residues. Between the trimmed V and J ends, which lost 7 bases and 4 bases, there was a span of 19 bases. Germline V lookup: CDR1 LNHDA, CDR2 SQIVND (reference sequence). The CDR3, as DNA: TGTGCCAGTAAGGACCTCTCCTCAGGAGGAGAGACCCAGTACTTC. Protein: CASKDLSSGGETQYF.

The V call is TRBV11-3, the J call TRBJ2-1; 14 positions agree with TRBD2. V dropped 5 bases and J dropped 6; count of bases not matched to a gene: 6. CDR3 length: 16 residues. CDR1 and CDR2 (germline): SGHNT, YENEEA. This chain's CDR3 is CASSLTSGGAGNEQFF. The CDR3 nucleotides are TGTGCCAGCAGCCTGACTAGCGGGGGGGCCGGCAATGAGCAGTTCTTC. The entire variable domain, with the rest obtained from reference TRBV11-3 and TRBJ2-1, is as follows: EAGVVQSPRYKIIEKKQPVAFWCNPISGHNTLYWYLQNLGQGPELLIRYENEEAVDDSQLPKDRFSAERLKGVDSTLKIQPAELGDSAVYLCASSLTSGGAGNEQFFGPGTRLTVL.

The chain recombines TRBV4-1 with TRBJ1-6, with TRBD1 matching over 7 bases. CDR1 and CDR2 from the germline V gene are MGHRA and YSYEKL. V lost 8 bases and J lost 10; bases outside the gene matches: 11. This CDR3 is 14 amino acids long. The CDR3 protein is CASAFQGESSPLHF. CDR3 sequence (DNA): TGCGCCAGCGCCTTTCAGGGGGAAAGCTCACCCCTCCACTTT.

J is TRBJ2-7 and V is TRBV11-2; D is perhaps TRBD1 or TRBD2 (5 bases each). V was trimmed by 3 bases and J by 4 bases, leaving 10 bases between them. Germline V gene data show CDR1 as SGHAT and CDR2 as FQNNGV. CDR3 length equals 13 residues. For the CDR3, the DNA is TGTGCCAGCAGCTTTTCGTGGGGGTACGAGCAGTACGTC. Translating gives CASSFSWGYEQYV.